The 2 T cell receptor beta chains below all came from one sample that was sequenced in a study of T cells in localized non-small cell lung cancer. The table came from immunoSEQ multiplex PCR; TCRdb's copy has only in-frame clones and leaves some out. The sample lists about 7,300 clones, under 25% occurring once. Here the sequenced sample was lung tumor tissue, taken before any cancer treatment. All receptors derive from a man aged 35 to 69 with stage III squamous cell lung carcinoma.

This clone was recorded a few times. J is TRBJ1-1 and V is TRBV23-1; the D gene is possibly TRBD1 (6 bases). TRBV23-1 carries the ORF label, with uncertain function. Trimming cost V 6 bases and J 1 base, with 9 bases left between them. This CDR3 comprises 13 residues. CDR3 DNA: TGCGCCAGCAGCTTGGACAGGAACACTGAAGCTTTCTTT. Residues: CASSLDRNTEAFF.

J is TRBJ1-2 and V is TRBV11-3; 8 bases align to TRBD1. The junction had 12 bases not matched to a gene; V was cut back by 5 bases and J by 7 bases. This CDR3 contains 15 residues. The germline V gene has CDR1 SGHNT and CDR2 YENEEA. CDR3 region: CASSPVSDRVFGYTF. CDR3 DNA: TGTGCCAGCAGCCCTGTTTCGGACAGGGTATTTGGCTACACCTTC. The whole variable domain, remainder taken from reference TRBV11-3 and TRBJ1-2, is EAGVVQSPRYKIIEKKQPVAFWCNPISGHNTLYWYLQNLGQGPELLIRYENEEAVDDSQLPKDRFSAERLKGVDSTLKIQPAELGDSAVYLCASSPVSDRVFGYTFGSGTRLTVV.